This TCR beta chain was profiled in a study of T-cell memory formation after mild COVID-19. TCRdb redid the calling of the 5' RACE reads with MiXCR, one entry per CDR3 protein. The sample has around 410,000 distinct CDR3 sequences, under 25% seen once. Only a few counts were recorded for this clonotype. The CDR3 totals 15 residues. Germline-derived CDR1 and CDR2 are MGHRA and YSYEKL. Trimming took 0 bases from V and 5 from J; bases not matched to a gene: 6. This TCR was sampled from an adult woman who had mild COVID-19 (a few samples of this study predate the infection). Cell type and time point are not known. The chain has TRBV4-1 and TRBJ2-5, with 7 bases matching TRBD2. Sequenced input: PBMCs or a T cell subset sorted from them (not recorded which). CDR3 residues: CASSQEWQGGETQYF. The DNA of the CDR3 is TGCGCCAGCAGCCAAGAATGGCAGGGAGGGGAGACCCAGTACTTC.